Following are 18 T cell receptor beta chains from one sample sequenced in a study of blood T cell repertoires in COVID-19. Sequencing used immunoSEQ multiplex PCR; TCRdb keeps in-frame clones, though not all of them. The sample has 30,000 or so clones, about 90% seen once. Sequencing was carried out using peripheral blood. Receptors were obtained from a man between 65 and 79 years old with active or convalescent COVID-19.

V gene TRBV19 combines with J gene TRBJ2-7; tentative D call: TRBD1 (6 bases). From germline, CDR1 is LNHDA and CDR2 SQIVND (reference sequence). The CDR3 consists of 14 residues. Deletions cut 7 bases from V and 0 bases from J, with 13 bases between. DNA of the CDR3: TGTGCCAGTACCTTGACAGGAGGCTCCTACGAGCAGTACTTC. It translates to CASTLTGGSYEQYF. Looking up the rest from reference TRBV19 and TRBJ2-7 gives the full variable domain: DGGITQSPKYLFRKEGQNVTLSCEQNLNHDAMYWYRQDPGQGLRLIYYSQIVNDFQKGDIAEGYSVSREKKESFPLTVTSAQKNPTAFYLCASTLTGGSYEQYFGPGTRLTVT.

The CDR3 DNA follows: TGTGCCAGCAGCTTGATCTCAGTTGAAGCTTTCTTT. This translates into CASSLISVEAFF. This chain joins TRBV7-9 and TRBJ1-1; D call uncertain. The CDR3 has 12 amino acids. Trimming stripped 3 bases from V and 7 bases from J, with 9 bases between. Germline V gene sequence: CDR1 SEHNR, CDR2 FQNEAQ (reference sequence). The full variable domain, with the rest looked up from reference TRBV7-9 and TRBJ1-1, is DTGVSQNPRHKITKRGQNVTFRCDPISEHNRLYWYRQTLGQGPEFLTYFQNEAQLEKSRLLSDRFSAERPKGSFSTLEIQRTEQGDSAMYLCASSLISVEAFFGQGTRLTVV.

The V and J genes are TRBV2 and TRBJ1-3; D remains unclear. The CDR3 consists of 15 residues. Trimming pared 1 base from V and 0 bases from J, leaving 7 bases between. Germline lookup yields CDR1 SNHLY and CDR2 FYNNEI. CDR3 sequence: CASSEVSYSGNTIYF. The CDR3 DNA follows: TGTGCCAGCAGTGAAGTCAGTTACTCTGGAAACACCATATATTTT. The variable domain in full, completed from reference TRBV2 and TRBJ1-3, reads EPEVTQTPSHQVTQMGQEVILRCVPISNHLYFYWYRQILGQKVEFLVSFYNNEISEKSEIFDDQFSVERPDGSNFTLKIRSTKLEDSAMYFCASSEVSYSGNTIYFGEGSWLTVV.

This clone showed up just a few times. The rearrangement joins TRBV24-1 to TRBJ1-5, with 7 nucleotides matching TRBD1. CDR3 length: 16 amino acids. V was clipped by 4 bases and J by 3 bases; unmatched bases: 8. Per germline, CDR1 KGHDR and CDR2 SFDVKD. The CDR3 loop is CATSERQGGDNQPQHF. CDR3 bases: TGTGCCACCAGTGAGCGACAGGGTGGGGACAATCAGCCCCAGCATTTT.

This sequence joins TRBV18 and TRBJ2-5; no clear D gene. The CDR3 extends over 12 amino acids. Trimming removed 6 bases from V and 0 bases from J, with 5 bases in between. Germline CDR1 and CDR2: KGHSH and LQKENI. CDR3 bases: TGTGCCAGCTCCAGGTACCAAGAGACCCAGTACTTC. Protein: CASSRYQETQYF.

V and J are TRBV2 and TRBJ1-1; TRBD1 aligns across 7 bases. Per the germline V gene, CDR1 is SNHLY and CDR2 is FYNNEI. Trimming took 5 bases from V and 4 from J; bases not matched to a gene: 7. This CDR3 spans 14 amino acids. CDR3 loop: CASSPDRTVTEAFF. CDR3 nucleotide sequence: TGTGCCAGCAGTCCGGACAGGACGGTCACTGAAGCTTTCTTT.

The V gene is TRBV18, the J gene TRBJ1-3; possible D gene TRBD1, 5 bases. Looked up from germline, CDR1 is KGHSH and CDR2 is LQKENI. Trimming cost V 2 bases and J 4 bases, with 15 bases left between them. There are 16 residues in the CDR3. CDR3 in amino acids: CASSPYGQGAGNTIYF. The CDR3 region has the DNA TGTGCCAGCTCACCATATGGGCAGGGCGCAGGAAACACCATATATTTT.

This clone has only one observation. The chain employs TRBV5-1 and TRBJ1-5; unclear D gene. The CDR3 is made up of 15 amino acids. Germline V gives CDR1 SGHRS, CDR2 YFSETQ. Trimming left V 4 bases short and J 1 base short, with 12 bases between. The CDR3 here is CASSLGGTSNQPQHF. For the CDR3, the DNA is TGCGCCAGCAGCCTTGGAGGAACCAGCAATCAGCCCCAGCATTTT.

V is TRBV28 and J is TRBJ1-5, with 7 bases matching TRBD1. The length of the CDR3 is 16 residues. CDR1 MDHEN and CDR2 SYDVKM come from the germline V gene. J was trimmed by 2 bases and V by 5 bases; bases with no gene match: 9. DNA for the CDR3: TGTGCCAGCAGTCCCGACAGGGACTTGGGCAATCAGCCCCAGCATTTT. Translating gives CASSPDRDLGNQPQHF.

The chain joins TRBV12-2 to TRBJ2-2; TRBD2, the table's D call, was not compared with the DNA. TRBV12-2 is a recognized pseudogene. The CDR3 length is 19 residues. The CDR3 protein is CASRLQPQLAGVSTGELFF. The CDR3 nucleotides read TGTGCAAGTCGCCTCCAACCCCAACTAGCGGGAGTGTCCACCGGGGAGCTGTTTTTT.

The rearrangement joins TRBV6-6 to TRBJ1-6, with TRBD1 matching over 10 bases. CDR3 length equals 15 residues. From germline, CDR1 is MNHNY and CDR2 SVGAGI (reference sequence). The V segment lost 2 bases and the J segment 8 bases; nucleotides outside the gene matches: 3. CDR3 coding DNA: TGTGCCAGCAGTTACCAGGGACAGGGGCATTCACCCCTCCACTTT. Its translation: CASSYQGQGHSPLHF.

This chain connects TRBV6-5 to TRBJ1-3, with D possibly matching TRBD1 (5 bases). Per the germline V gene, CDR1 is MNHEY and CDR2 is SVGAGI. V lost 2 bases, J lost 0 bases, and 8 bases lay in between. The CDR3 sequence is 15 residues long. The CDR3 DNA is TGTGCCAGCAGTTACGGGGGGGGCTCTGGAAACACCATATATTTT. Protein sequence: CASSYGGGSGNTIYF.

V is TRBV5-1 and J is TRBJ1-1; TRBD1 aligns across 7 bases. There are 15 residues in the CDR3. J gave up 1 base and V 1 base, and 4 bases lay outside the gene matches. The germline V gene encodes CDR1 SGHRS and CDR2 YFSETQ. CDR3 sequence (DNA): TGCGCCAGCAGCTTGAGAACAGGGGAGAACACTGAAGCTTTCTTT. Protein: CASSLRTGENTEAFF.

J is TRBJ1-2 and V is TRBV28; perhaps TRBD1 as D (5 bases). V was clipped by 7 bases and J by 7 bases, with 16 bases between them. CDR3 size: 13 residues. CDR1 and CDR2 from the germline V gene are MDHEN and SYDVKM. The CDR3 nucleotides read TGTGCCAGCACCCTGGGCAGGGCCGGTGGCTACACCTTC. This sequence encodes CASTLGRAGGYTF.

This clone was detected only a few times. The chain has TRBV7-9 and TRBJ1-4; 11 bases match TRBD1. V lost 2 bases, J lost 6 bases, and 5 bases stayed unmatched. Germline loops: CDR1 SEHNR, CDR2 FQNEAQ (reference sequence). CDR3 length: 16 amino acids. This chain's CDR3 is CASSLMVDRGHEKLFF. The DNA for the CDR3 is TGTGCCAGCAGCTTAATGGTGGACAGGGGGCATGAAAAACTGTTTTTT.

CDR3 DNA: TGTGCCAGTGGCCGGACAGGAAAGAACACTGAAGCTTTCTTT. It specifies CASGRTGKNTEAFF. The rearrangement uses TRBV2 and TRBJ1-1, with 7 bases lining up with TRBD1. Germline-derived CDR1 and CDR2 are SNHLY and FYNNEI. CDR3 length: 14 residues. With 9 bases clipped from V and 1 base from J, the junction kept 8 bases outside the gene matches.

The chain couples TRBV28 to TRBJ1-5; 9 positions match TRBD1. The CDR3 contains 15 residues. The J segment lost 6 bases and the V segment lost 6 bases, leaving 9 bases of the junction unmatched. The germline gives CDR1 MDHEN, CDR2 SYDVKM. CDR3 DNA: TGTGCCAGCAGCCGAGGACAGGGGAATGGTCAGCCCCAGCATTTT. Its protein is CASSRGQGNGQPQHF.

This clone is a singleton in its sample. The chain recombines TRBV5-4 with TRBJ1-1; D might be TRBD1 (6 bases). The CDR3 has 15 amino acids. Germline CDR1 reads SGHNT; CDR2 reads YYREEE (reference sequence). Trimming removed 4 bases from V and 6 bases from J, with 19 bases in between. The CDR3 nucleotides read TGTGCCAGCAGCCCGTACAGGGCGGGAGACGCTGAAGCTTTCTTT. It codes for CASSPYRAGDAEAFF.